This T cell receptor (beta chain) was found in a study of OX40 agonist ivuxolimab in advanced cancers. Study-wide background: Two cutaneous melanoma patients and one hepatocellular carcinoma patient, three in all, had partial responses. Study-wide findings and caveats: Antigen targets of the expanded peripheral T cells went undetermined. CD4+ and CD8+ blood T cells expanded clonally by week 6 at 0.1 to 3.0 mg/kg.

Clones were sequenced by immunoSEQ multiplex PCR, and TCRdb holds only the in-frame ones, with some missing. The sample has 20,000 to 25,000 clones, 77% seen once. This clone is medium-sized in the sample. Its antigen is unknown. The source of this sequence is an adult with an advanced solid tumor such as melanoma, head and neck, liver or kidney cancer. This specimen was CD4+ or CD8+ T cells sorted from blood, taken in a trial of the OX40 agonist ivuxolimab.

The CDR3 sequence: CASSEGTSGGDIQYF. The DNA for the CDR3 is TGTGCCAGCAGTGAGGGGACTAGCGGGGGTGACATTCAGTACTTC. The V call is TRBV6-4, the J call TRBJ2-4; 14 positions agree with TRBD2. This CDR3 is built from 15 residues. J lost 8 bases, V lost 3 bases, and 3 bases had no gene match. Looked up from germline, CDR1 is MRHNA and CDR2 is SNTAGT.